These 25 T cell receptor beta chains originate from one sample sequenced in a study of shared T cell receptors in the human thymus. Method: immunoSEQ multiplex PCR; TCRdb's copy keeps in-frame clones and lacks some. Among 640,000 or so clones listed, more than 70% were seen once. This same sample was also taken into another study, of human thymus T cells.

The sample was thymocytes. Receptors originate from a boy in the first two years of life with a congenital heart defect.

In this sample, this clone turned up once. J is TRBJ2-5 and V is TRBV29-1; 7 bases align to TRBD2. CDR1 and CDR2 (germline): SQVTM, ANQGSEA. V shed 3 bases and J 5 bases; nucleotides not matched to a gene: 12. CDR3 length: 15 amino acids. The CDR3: CSVDVMGDGRETQYF. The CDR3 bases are TGCAGCGTTGATGTAATGGGGGACGGGAGGGAGACCCAGTACTTC.

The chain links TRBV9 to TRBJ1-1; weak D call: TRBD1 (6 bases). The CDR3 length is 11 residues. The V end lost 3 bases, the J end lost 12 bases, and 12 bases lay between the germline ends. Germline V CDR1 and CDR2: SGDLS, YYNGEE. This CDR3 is CASSGSRDTFF. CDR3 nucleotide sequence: TGTGCCAGCAGCGGGTCCCGGGACACTTTCTTT.

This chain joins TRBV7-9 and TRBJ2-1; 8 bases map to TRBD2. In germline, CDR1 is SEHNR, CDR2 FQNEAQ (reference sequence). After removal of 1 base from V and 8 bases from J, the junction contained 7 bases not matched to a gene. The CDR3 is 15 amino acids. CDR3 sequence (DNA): TGTGCCAGCAGCTTAGTCGGGACTAGTCCGCATGAGCAGTTCTTC. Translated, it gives CASSLVGTSPHEQFF.

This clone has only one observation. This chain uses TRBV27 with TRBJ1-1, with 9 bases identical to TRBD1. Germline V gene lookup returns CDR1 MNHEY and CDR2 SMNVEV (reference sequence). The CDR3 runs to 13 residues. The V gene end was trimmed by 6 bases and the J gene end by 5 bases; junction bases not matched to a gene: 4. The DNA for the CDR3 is TGTGCCAGCAGGAGGACAGGGGATACTGAAGCTTTCTTT. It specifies CASRRTGDTEAFF.

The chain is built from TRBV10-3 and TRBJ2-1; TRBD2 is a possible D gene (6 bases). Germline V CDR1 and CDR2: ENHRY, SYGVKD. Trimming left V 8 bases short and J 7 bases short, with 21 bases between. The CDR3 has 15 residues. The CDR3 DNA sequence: TGTGCCATCGGGGGACGGGAGTTGGGTAGAAATGAGCAGTTCTTC. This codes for CAIGGRELGRNEQFF.

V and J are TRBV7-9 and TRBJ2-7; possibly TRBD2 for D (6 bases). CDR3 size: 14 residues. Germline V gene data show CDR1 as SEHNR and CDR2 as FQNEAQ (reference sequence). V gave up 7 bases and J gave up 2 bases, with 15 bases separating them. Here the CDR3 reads CASTPRRDPYEQYF. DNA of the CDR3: TGTGCCAGCACCCCCAGGAGGGACCCCTACGAGCAGTACTTC.

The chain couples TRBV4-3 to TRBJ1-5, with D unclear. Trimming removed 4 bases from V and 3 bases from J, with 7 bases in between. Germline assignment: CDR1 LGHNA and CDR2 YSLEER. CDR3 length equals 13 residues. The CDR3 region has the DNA TGCGCCAGCAGCCCCCGGTACAATCAGCCCCAGCATTTT. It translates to CASSPRYNQPQHF.

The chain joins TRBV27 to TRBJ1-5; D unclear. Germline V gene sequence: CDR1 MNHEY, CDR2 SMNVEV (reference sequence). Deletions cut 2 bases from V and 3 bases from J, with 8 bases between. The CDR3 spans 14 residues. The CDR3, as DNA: TGTGCCAGCAGTTTAAGCGGCCTCAATCAGCCCCAGCATTTT. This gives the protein CASSLSGLNQPQHF.

CDR3 in DNA: TGTGCCAGCAGTTTCCTGGGGCTGGCTAGCGGGAAATGGGATACGCAGTATTTT. Translating gives CASSFLGLASGKWDTQYF. The chain carries TRBV27 and TRBJ2-3; 9 bases map to TRBD2. There are 18 residues in the CDR3. Per the germline V gene, CDR1 is MNHEY and CDR2 is SMNVEV (reference sequence). J gave up 6 bases and V 3 bases, and 16 bases lay outside the gene matches.

The CDR3 protein is CASSHQTTRDNEQFF. Here the CDR3 DNA reads TGCGCCAGCAGCCACCAAACCACGAGAGACAATGAGCAGTTCTTC. The gene calls are TRBV4-3 and TRBJ2-1; no clear D. CDR3 length: 15 residues. Looked up from germline, CDR1 is LGHNA and CDR2 is YSLEER. The V end lost 3 bases, the J end lost 5 bases, and 14 bases lay between the germline ends.

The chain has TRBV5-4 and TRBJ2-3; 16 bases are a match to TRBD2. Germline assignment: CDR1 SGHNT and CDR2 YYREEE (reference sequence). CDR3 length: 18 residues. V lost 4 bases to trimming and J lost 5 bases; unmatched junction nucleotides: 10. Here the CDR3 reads CASSGPGLAGGLGDTQYF. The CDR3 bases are TGTGCCAGCAGCGGCCCGGGACTAGCGGGAGGGCTTGGAGATACGCAGTATTTT.

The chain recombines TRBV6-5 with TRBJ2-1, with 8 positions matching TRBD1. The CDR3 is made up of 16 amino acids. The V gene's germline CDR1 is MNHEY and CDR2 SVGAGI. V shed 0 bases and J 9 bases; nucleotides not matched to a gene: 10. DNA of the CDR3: TGTGCCAGCAGTTACTCGAAAAGGACAGGGATCGGTGAGCAGTTCTTC. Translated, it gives CASSYSKRTGIGEQFF.

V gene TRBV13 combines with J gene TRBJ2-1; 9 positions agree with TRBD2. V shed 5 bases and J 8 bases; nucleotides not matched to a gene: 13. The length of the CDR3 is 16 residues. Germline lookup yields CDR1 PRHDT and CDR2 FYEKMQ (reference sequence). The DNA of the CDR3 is TGTGCCAGCAGCCAACCGGGTAGCGGGGGTAGGCATGAGCAGTTCTTC. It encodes CASSQPGSGGRHEQFF. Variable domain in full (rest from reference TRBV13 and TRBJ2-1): AAGVIQSPRHLIKEKRETATLKCYPIPRHDTVYWYQQGPGQDPQFLISFYEKMQSDKGSIPDRFSAQQFSDYHSELNMSSLELGDSALYFCASSQPGSGGRHEQFFGPGTRLTVL.

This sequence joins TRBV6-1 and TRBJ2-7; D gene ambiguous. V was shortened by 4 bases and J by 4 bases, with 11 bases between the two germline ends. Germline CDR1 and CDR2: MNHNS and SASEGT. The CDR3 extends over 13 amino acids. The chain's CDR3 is CASSVTKTYEQYF. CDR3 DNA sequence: TGTGCCAGCAGTGTAACGAAAACTTACGAGCAGTACTTC.

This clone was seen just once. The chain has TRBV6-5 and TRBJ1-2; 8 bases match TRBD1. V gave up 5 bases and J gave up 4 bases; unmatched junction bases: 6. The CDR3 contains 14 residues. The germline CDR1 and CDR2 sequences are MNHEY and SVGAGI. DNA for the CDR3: TGTGCCAGCAGTCGGACAGGGCTTGGCTATGGCTACACCTTC. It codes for CASSRTGLGYGYTF.

CDR3 sequence reads: CASSWWTASTDTQYF. CDR3 coding DNA: TGCGCCAGCAGCTGGTGGACAGCTAGCACAGATACGCAGTATTTT. The chain links TRBV5-1 to TRBJ2-3; D might be TRBD1 (6 bases). The CDR3 is 15 amino acids. CDR1 is SGHRS and CDR2 is YFSETQ in the germline V gene. V was pared by 3 bases and J by 0 bases, with 11 bases between.

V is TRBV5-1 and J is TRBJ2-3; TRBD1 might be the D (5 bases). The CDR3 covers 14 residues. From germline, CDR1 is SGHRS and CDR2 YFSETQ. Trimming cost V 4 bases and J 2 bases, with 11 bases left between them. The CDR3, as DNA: TGCGCCAGCAGCACGGACAAGTACACAGATACGCAGTATTTT. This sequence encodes CASSTDKYTDTQYF. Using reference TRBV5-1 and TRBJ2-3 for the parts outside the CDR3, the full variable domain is KAGVTQTPRYLIKTRGQQVTLSCSPISGHRSVSWYQQTPGQGLQFLFEYFSETQRNKGNFPGRFSGRQFSNSRSEMNVSTLELGDSALYLCASSTDKYTDTQYFGPGTRLTVL.

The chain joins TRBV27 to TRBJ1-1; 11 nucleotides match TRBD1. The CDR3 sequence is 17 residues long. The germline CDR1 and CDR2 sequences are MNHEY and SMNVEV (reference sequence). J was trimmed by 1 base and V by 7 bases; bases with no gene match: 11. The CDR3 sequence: CASISGTGGNPNTEAFF. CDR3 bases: TGTGCCAGCATTTCCGGGACAGGGGGAAATCCGAACACTGAAGCTTTCTTT.

CDR3 loop: CASSLLGLTGELFF. In DNA, the CDR3 is TGTGCCAGCAGCTTATTGGGCCTCACCGGGGAGCTGTTTTTT. The chain employs TRBV7-3 and TRBJ2-2; D ambiguous. There are 14 residues in the CDR3. Trimming left V 2 bases short and J 4 bases short, with 8 bases between. The germline CDR1 and CDR2 sequences are SGHTA and FQGTGA. Complete variable domain (other parts from reference TRBV7-3 and TRBJ2-2): GAGVSQTPSNKVTEKGKYVELRCDPISGHTALYWYRQSLGQGPEFLIYFQGTGAADDSGLPNDRFFAVRPEGSVSTLKIQRTERGDSAVYLCASSLLGLTGELFFGEGSRLTVL.

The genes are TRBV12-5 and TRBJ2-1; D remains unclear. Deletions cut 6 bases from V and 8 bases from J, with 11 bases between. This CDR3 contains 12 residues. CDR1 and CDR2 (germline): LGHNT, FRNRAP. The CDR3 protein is CASGLLPHEQFF. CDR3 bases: TGTGCTAGTGGCTTACTCCCCCATGAGCAGTTCTTC.

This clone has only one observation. CDR3 sequence reads: CASSLAIAGVISYEQYF. DNA of the CDR3: TGTGCCAGCAGCTTAGCCATAGCGGGGGTAATCTCCTACGAGCAGTACTTC. The V gene is TRBV7-8, the J gene TRBJ2-7; 9 positions agree with TRBD2. J was trimmed by 0 bases and V by 0 bases; bases with no gene match: 6. Germline V CDR1 and CDR2: SGHVS, FQNEAQ. The CDR3 runs to 17 residues.

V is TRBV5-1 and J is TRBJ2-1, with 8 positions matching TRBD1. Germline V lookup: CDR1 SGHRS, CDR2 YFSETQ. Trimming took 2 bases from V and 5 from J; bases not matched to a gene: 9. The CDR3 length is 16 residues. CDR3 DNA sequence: TGCGCCAGCAGCTTTGACAGGGGTCGTAACAACAATGAGCAGTTCTTC. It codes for CASSFDRGRNNNEQFF. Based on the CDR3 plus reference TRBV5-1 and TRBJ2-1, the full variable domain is KAGVTQTPRYLIKTRGQQVTLSCSPISGHRSVSWYQQTPGQGLQFLFEYFSETQRNKGNFPGRFSGRQFSNSRSEMNVSTLELGDSALYLCASSFDRGRNNNEQFFGPGTRLTVL.

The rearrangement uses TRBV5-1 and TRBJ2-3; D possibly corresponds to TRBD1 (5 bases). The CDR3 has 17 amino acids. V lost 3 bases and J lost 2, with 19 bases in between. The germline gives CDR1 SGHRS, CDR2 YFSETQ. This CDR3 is CASSSNLQAAITDTQYF. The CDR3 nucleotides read TGCGCCAGCAGCTCAAACCTACAGGCGGCGATCACAGATACGCAGTATTTT.

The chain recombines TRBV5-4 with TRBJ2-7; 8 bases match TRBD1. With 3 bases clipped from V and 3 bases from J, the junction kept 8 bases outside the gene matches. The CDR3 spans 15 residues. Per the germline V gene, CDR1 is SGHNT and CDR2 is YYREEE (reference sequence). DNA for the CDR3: TGTGCCAGCAGCTCCCCCGGACAGGGCATCTACGAGCAGTACTTC. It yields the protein CASSSPGQGIYEQYF.

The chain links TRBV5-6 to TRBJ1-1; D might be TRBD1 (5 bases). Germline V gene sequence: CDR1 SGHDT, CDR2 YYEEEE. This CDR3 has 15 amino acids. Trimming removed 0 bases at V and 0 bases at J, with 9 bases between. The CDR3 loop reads CASSLADRMNTEAFF. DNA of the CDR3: TGTGCCAGCAGCTTGGCAGACAGAATGAACACTGAAGCTTTCTTT.